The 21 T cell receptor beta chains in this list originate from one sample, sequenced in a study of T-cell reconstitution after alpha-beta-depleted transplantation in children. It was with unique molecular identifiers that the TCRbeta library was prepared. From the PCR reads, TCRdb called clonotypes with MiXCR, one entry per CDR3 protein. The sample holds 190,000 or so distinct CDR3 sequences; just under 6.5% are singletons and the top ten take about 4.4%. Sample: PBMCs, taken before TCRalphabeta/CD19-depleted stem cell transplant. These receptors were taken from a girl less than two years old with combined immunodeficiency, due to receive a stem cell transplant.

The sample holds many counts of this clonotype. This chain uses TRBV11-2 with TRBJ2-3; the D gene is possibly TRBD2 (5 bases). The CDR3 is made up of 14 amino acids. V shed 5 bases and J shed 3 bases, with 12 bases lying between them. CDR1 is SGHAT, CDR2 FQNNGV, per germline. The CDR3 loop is CASSPISGTDTQYF. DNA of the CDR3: TGTGCCAGCAGCCCCATCTCGGGAACAGATACGCAGTATTTT.

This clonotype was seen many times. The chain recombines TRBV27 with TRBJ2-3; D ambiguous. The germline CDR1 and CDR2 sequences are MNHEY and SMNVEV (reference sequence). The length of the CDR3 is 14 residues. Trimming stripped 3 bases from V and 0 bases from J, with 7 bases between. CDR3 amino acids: CASSFGPSTDTQYF. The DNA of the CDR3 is TGTGCCAGCAGTTTTGGCCCTAGCACAGATACGCAGTATTTT.

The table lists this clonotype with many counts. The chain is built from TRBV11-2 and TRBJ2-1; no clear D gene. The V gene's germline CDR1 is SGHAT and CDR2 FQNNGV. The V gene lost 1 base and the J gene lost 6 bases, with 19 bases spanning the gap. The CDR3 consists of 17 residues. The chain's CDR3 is CASSLGRIRLELNEQFF. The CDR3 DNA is TGTGCCAGCAGCTTAGGAAGGATCAGGCTTGAACTCAATGAGCAGTTCTTC.

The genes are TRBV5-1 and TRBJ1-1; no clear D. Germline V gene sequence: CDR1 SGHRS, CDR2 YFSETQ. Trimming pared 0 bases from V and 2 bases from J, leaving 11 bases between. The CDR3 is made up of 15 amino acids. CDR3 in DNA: TGCGCCAGCAGCTTGGCCCGGGGAGATAACACTGAAGCTTTCTTT. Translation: CASSLARGDNTEAFF.

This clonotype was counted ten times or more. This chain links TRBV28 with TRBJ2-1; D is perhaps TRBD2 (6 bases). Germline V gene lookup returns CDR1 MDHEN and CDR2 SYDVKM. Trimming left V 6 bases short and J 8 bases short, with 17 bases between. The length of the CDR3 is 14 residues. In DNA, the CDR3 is TGTGCCAGCAGGTTTGGGAGGAGGGCCTATGAGCAGTTCTTC. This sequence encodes CASRFGRRAYEQFF.

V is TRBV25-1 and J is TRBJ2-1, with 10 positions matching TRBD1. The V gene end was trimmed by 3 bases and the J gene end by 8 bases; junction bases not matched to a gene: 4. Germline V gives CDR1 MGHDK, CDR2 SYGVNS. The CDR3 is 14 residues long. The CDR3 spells CASSDAGQGDEQFF. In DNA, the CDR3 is TGTGCCAGCAGTGACGCCGGACAGGGGGATGAGCAGTTCTTC.

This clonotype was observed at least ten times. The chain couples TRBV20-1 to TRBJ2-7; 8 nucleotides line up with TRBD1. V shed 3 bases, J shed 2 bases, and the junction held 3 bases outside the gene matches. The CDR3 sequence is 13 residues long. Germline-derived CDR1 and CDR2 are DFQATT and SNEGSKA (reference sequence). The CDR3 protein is CSARWTGPYEQYF. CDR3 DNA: TGCAGTGCTAGGTGGACAGGGCCCTACGAGCAGTACTTC.

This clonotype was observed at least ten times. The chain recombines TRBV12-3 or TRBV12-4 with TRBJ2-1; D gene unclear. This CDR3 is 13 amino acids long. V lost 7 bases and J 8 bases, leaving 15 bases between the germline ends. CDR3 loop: CASNSKPRDEQFF. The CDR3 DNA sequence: TGTGCCAGCAATTCAAAGCCCCGGGATGAGCAGTTCTTC.

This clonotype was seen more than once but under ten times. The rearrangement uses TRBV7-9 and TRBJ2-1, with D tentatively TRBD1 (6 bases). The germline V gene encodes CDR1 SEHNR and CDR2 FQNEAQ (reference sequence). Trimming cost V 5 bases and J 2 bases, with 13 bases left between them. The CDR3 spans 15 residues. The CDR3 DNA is TGTGCCAGCAGCCTACAGACAGGCCCCTACAATGAGCAGTTCTTC. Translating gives CASSLQTGPYNEQFF.

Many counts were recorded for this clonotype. The DNA of the CDR3 is TGTGCCAGCAGTTTTTTCGGACTAGCCCTACCCTACGAGCAGTACTTC. This codes for CASSFFGLALPYEQYF. The chain carries TRBV12-3 or TRBV12-4 and TRBJ2-7; 8 positions agree with TRBD2. With 3 bases clipped from V and 2 bases from J, the junction kept 9 bases outside the gene matches. The CDR3 loop spans 16 amino acids.

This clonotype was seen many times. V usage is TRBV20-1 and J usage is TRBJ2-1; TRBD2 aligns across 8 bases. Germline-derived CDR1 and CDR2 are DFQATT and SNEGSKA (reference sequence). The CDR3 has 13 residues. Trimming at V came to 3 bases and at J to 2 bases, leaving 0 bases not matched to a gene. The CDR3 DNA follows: TGCAGTGCTAGCGGGAGGGCCTACAATGAGCAGTTCTTC. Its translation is CSASGRAYNEQFF.

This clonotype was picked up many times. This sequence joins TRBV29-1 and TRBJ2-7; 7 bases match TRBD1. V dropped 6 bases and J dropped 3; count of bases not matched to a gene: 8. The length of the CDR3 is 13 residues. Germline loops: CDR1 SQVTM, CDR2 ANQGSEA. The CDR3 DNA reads TGCAGCGTCTTAGACAGGGTGAGCTACGAGCAGTACTTC. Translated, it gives CSVLDRVSYEQYF.

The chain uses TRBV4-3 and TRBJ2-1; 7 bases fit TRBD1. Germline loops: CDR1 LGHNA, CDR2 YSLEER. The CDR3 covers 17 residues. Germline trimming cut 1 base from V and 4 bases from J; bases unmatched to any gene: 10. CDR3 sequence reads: CASSQVGTVQGYNEQFF. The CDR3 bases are TGCGCCAGCAGCCAAGTGGGAACGGTACAGGGGTACAATGAGCAGTTCTTC.

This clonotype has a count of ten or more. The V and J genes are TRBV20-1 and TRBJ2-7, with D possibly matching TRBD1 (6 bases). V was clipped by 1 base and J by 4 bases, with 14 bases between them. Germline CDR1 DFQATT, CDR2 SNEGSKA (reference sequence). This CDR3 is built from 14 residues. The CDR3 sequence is CSARGGHQRYEQYF. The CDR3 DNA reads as TGCAGTGCTAGAGGGGGACACCAGCGGTACGAGCAGTACTTC.

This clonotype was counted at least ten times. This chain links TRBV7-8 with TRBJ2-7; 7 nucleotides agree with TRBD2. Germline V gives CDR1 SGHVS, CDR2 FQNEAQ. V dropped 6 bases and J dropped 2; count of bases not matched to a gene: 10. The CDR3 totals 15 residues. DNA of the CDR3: TGTGCCAGCAGAGTGGCGTTTAGCGGGCCCTACGAGCAGTACTTC. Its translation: CASRVAFSGPYEQYF.

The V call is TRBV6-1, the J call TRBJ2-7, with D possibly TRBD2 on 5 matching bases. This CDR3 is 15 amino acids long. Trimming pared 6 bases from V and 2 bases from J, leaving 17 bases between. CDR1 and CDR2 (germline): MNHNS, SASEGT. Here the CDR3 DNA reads TGTGCCAGCAGAGTCGGGGAGACGGGTCCCTACGAGCAGTACTTC. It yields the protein CASRVGETGPYEQYF.

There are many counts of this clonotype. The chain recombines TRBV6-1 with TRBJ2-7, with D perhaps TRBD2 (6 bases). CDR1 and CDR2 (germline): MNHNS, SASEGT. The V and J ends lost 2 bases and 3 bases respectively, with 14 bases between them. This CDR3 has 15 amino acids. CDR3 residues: CASSERAQGGYEQYF. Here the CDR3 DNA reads TGTGCCAGCAGTGAAAGGGCGCAGGGAGGCTACGAGCAGTACTTC.

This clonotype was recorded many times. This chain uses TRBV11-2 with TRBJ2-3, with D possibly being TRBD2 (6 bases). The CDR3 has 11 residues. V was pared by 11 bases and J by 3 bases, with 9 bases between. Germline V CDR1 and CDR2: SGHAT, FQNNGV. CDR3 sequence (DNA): TGTGCCGTTGGGACTACAGATACGCAGTATTTT. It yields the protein CAVGTTDTQYF. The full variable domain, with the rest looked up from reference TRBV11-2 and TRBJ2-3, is EAGVAQSPRYKIIEKRQSVAFWCNPISGHATLYWYQQILGQGPKLLIQFQNNGVVDDSQLPKDRFSAERLKGVDSTLKIQPAKLEDSAVYLCAVGTTDTQYFGPGTRLTVL.

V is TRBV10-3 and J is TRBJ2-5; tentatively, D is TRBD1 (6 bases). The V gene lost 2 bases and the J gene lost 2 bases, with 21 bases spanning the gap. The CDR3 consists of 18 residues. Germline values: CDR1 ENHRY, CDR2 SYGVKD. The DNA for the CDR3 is TGTGCCATCAGTGAGCCGAGACGAGGGATGGGGGCTCAAGAGACCCAGTACTTC. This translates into CAISEPRRGMGAQETQYF.

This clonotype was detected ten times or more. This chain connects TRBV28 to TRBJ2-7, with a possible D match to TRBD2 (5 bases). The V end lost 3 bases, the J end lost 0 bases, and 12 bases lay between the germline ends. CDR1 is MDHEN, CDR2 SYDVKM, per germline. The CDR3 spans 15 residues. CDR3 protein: CASSFSSTSSYEQYF. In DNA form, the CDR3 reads TGTGCCAGCAGTTTTTCTTCAACTAGCTCCTACGAGCAGTACTTC.

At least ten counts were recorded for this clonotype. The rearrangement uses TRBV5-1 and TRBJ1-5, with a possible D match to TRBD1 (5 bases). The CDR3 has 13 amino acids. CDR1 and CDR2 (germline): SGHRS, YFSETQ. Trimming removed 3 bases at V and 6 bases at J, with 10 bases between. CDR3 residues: CASSWDGVQPQHF. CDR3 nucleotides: TGCGCCAGCAGCTGGGACGGGGTTCAGCCCCAGCATTTT.